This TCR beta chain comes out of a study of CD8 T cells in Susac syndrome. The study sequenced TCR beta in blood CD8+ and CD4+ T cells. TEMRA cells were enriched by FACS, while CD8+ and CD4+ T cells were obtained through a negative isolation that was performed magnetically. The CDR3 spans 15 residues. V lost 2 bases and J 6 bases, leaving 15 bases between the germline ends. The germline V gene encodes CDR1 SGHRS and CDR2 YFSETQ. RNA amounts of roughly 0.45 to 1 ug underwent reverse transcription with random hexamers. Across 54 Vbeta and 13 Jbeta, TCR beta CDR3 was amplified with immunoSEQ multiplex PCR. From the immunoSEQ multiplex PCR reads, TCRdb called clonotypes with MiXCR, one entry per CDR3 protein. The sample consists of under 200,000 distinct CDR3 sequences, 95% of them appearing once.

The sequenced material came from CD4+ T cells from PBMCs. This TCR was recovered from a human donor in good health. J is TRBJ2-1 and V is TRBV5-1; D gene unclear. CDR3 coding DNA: TGCGCCAGCAGCTTACGGGCCGTATGGGGCAATGAGCAGTTCTTC. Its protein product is CASSLRAVWGNEQFF.